The 24 T cell receptor beta chains below were found in one sample sequenced in a study of blood T cell repertoires in COVID-19. Sequencing used immunoSEQ multiplex PCR; TCRdb keeps in-frame clones, though not all of them. The sample includes about 140,000 clones, around 83% seen only once; the top ten take roughly 10%. The specimen sequenced was peripheral blood. Receptors were obtained from a man aged 60 to 75 with active or convalescent COVID-19.

This chain links TRBV6-2 or TRBV6-3 with TRBJ1-1, with 7 bases fitting TRBD1. This CDR3 contains 15 residues. Germline CDR1 is MNHEY and CDR2 is SVGEGT. J gave up 0 bases and V 7 bases, and 8 bases lay outside the gene matches. This CDR3 is CASTPIDRVNTEAFF. The DNA of the CDR3 is TGTGCCAGCACCCCGATTGACAGGGTGAACACTGAAGCTTTCTTT.

The chain recombines TRBV19 with TRBJ1-2; 7 bases match TRBD1. Germline assignment: CDR1 LNHDA and CDR2 SQIVND (reference sequence). CDR3 length equals 14 residues. J lost 2 bases, V lost 6 bases, and 6 bases had no gene match. The CDR3 sequence: CASRGDRENYGYTF. CDR3 nucleotide sequence: TGTGCCAGTAGGGGGGACAGAGAGAACTATGGCTACACCTTC. Supplemented by reference TRBV19 and TRBJ1-2, the full variable domain reads DGGITQSPKYLFRKEGQNVTLSCEQNLNHDAMYWYRQDPGQGLRLIYYSQIVNDFQKGDIAEGYSVSREKKESFPLTVTSAQKNPTAFYLCASRGDRENYGYTFGSGTRLTVV.

In DNA form, the CDR3 reads TGTGCCTGGAGTGTGGGACAGGATGAAAAACTGTTTTTT. Protein sequence: CAWSVGQDEKLFF. This chain uses TRBV30 with TRBJ1-4, with 8 nucleotides matching TRBD1. J gave up 6 bases and V 0 bases, and 0 bases lay outside the gene matches. The CDR3 runs to 13 residues. CDR1 and CDR2 from the germline V gene are GTSNPN and SVGIG (reference sequence). The full variable domain, in which reference TRBV30 and TRBJ1-4 provide the parts outside the CDR3, is SQTIHQWPATLVQPVGSPLSLECTVEGTSNPNLYWYRQAAGRGLQLLFYSVGIGQISSEVPQNLSASRPQDRQFILSSKKLLLSDSGFYLCAWSVGQDEKLFFGSGTQLSVL.

The V call is TRBV12-5, the J call TRBJ2-1; 12 positions match TRBD2. The CDR3 extends over 23 amino acids. V lost 5 bases to trimming and J lost 2 bases; unmatched junction nucleotides: 25. Germline V CDR1 and CDR2: LGHNT, FRNRAP. The CDR3 reads CASGQAHLAPLTSGRVTYNEQFF. CDR3 bases: TGTGCTAGTGGTCAAGCTCACCTTGCCCCCCTGACTAGCGGGAGAGTCACCTACAATGAGCAGTTCTTC.

This clone was seen only a few times. V gene TRBV12-3 or TRBV12-4 combines with J gene TRBJ2-7; D gene uncertain. The CDR3 spans 13 residues. Trimming left V 1 base short and J 0 bases short, with 4 bases between. The DNA of the CDR3 is TGTGCCAGCAGTTTAGACGGCTCCTACGAGCAGTACTTC. Translated, it gives CASSLDGSYEQYF.

V is TRBV19 and J is TRBJ1-3; weak D call: TRBD1 (5 bases). The CDR3 length is 15 residues. The germline V gene encodes CDR1 LNHDA and CDR2 SQIVND (reference sequence). V was cut by 1 base and J by 7 bases, with 14 bases left in between. CDR3 nucleotide sequence: TGTGCCAGTAGTATAGTTAACAGGAAGGCGAACACCATATATTTT. Amino acid sequence: CASSIVNRKANTIYF.

The chain carries TRBV30 and TRBJ1-1; TRBD1 is a possible D gene (6 bases). The CDR3 runs to 14 residues. V gave up 2 bases and J gave up 1 base, with 11 bases separating them. CDR1 is GTSNPN and CDR2 is SVGIG in the germline V gene (reference sequence). CDR3 nucleotides: TGTGCCTGGAGTCCCCAGACAGGGAACACTGAAGCTTTCTTT. Amino acids: CAWSPQTGNTEAFF.

V usage is TRBV9 and J usage is TRBJ2-7, with a weak D call TRBD1 (6 bases). CDR3 length: 13 amino acids. Germline V gene sequence: CDR1 SGDLS, CDR2 YYNGEE. V was pared by 5 bases and J by 1 base, with 10 bases between. DNA for the CDR3: TGTGCCAGCAGGTGGGACAATTCCTACGAGCAGTACGTC. It is translated as CASRWDNSYEQYV.

The rearrangement uses TRBV24-1 and TRBJ1-6; 8 bases agree with TRBD1. Germline CDR1 KGHDR, CDR2 SFDVKD. The CDR3 loop spans 15 amino acids. V was clipped by 4 bases and J by 10 bases; unmatched bases: 8. This CDR3 is CATSEPDRVRSPLHF. DNA of the CDR3: TGTGCCACCAGTGAACCGGACAGGGTCCGCTCACCCCTCCACTTT.

This clone was seen more than once but under ten times. Its ends do not fully match the called genes, so a read error is possible. The chain carries TRBV7-2 and TRBJ2-1; D uncertain. In germline, CDR1 is SGHTA, CDR2 FQGNSA. This CDR3 comprises 14 residues. CDR3 protein: CASSLAGNGGRKIF. In DNA form, the CDR3 reads TGTGCCAGCAGCTTAGCAGGTAATGGCGGTCGGAAGATCTTC.

The genes are TRBV13 and TRBJ1-2; D not resolved. The CDR3 spans 14 residues. Germline assignment: CDR1 PRHDT and CDR2 FYEKMQ (reference sequence). V gave up 0 bases and J gave up 4 bases, with 9 bases separating them. CDR3 residues: CASSLGRRGYGYTF. The CDR3 DNA sequence: TGTGCCAGCAGCTTAGGGCGGAGAGGCTATGGCTACACCTTC. Using reference TRBV13 and TRBJ1-2 for the parts outside the CDR3, the full variable domain is AAGVIQSPRHLIKEKRETATLKCYPIPRHDTVYWYQQGPGQDPQFLISFYEKMQSDKGSIPDRFSAQQFSDYHSELNMSSLELGDSALYFCASSLGRRGYGYTFGSGTRLTVV.

In its sample, this clone was seen once. The chain carries TRBV7-2 and TRBJ2-7; D is possibly TRBD1 (6 bases). The CDR3 sequence is 14 residues long. V lost 6 bases and J 4 bases, leaving 16 bases between the germline ends. The germline V gene has CDR1 SGHTA and CDR2 FQGNSA. Here the CDR3 DNA reads TGTGCCAGCAGTATCCCGGGACACAAATACGAGCAGTACTTC. As protein: CASSIPGHKYEQYF.

The rearrangement links TRBV7-6 to TRBJ1-2; D uncertain. Trimming removed 4 bases at V and 2 bases at J, with 8 bases between. The CDR3 has 13 amino acids. CDR1 SGHVS and CDR2 FNYEAQ come from the germline V gene. CDR3 coding DNA: TGTGCCAGCAGCTCTCAGGAAAACTATGGCTACACCTTC. It specifies CASSSQENYGYTF.

V is TRBV2 and J is TRBJ1-3; maybe TRBD1 (6 bases). V was shortened by 6 bases and J by 0 bases, with 12 bases between the two germline ends. The CDR3 contains 15 residues. CDR1 SNHLY and CDR2 FYNNEI come from the germline V gene. This CDR3 is CASSTTGSSGNTIYF. The CDR3 DNA is TGTGCCAGCAGCACCACAGGGAGCTCTGGAAACACCATATATTTT.

V usage is TRBV7-9 and J usage is TRBJ1-4; 8 bases are shared with TRBD1. The CDR3 totals 15 residues. The V segment lost 0 bases and the J segment 8 bases; nucleotides outside the gene matches: 5. CDR1 SEHNR and CDR2 FQNEAQ come from the germline V gene (reference sequence). CDR3 in amino acids: CASSLAAGGLEKLFF. The CDR3 DNA sequence: TGTGCCAGCAGCTTAGCGGCAGGGGGCTTGGAAAAACTGTTTTTT.

This rearrangement joins TRBV7-2 to TRBJ2-3; a weak D match, TRBD2 (5 bases). V lost 3 bases and J lost 4, with 11 bases in between. The germline gives CDR1 SGHTA, CDR2 FQGNSA. The CDR3 consists of 14 residues. DNA of the CDR3: TGTGCCAGCAGCTTGCAGGACTTTTCAGATACGCAGTATTTT. Residues: CASSLQDFSDTQYF.

This clone has more than one count but fewer than ten. The chain uses TRBV7-9 and TRBJ2-1; TRBD2 aligns across 12 bases. V shed 5 bases, J shed 0 bases, and the junction held 8 bases outside the gene matches. This CDR3 has 18 residues. Per germline, CDR1 SEHNR and CDR2 FQNEAQ (reference sequence). The CDR3 protein is CASSPLAGGRSSYNEQFF. The CDR3 DNA follows: TGTGCCAGCAGCCCACTAGCGGGGGGACGCTCCTCCTACAATGAGCAGTTCTTC.

This clone was observed once. This chain links TRBV12-3 or TRBV12-4 with TRBJ2-7; D call uncertain. This CDR3 is built from 13 residues. Trimming left V 3 bases short and J 3 bases short, with 9 bases between. The CDR3 DNA follows: TGTGCCAGCAGTTTCAGTGGCCACTACGAGCAGTACGTC. This codes for CASSFSGHYEQYV.

The V call is TRBV10-2, the J call TRBJ2-3, with 14 bases aligning to TRBD2. This CDR3 contains 18 residues. Germline V gene sequence: CDR1 WSHSY, CDR2 SAAADI. V was pared by 6 bases and J by 4 bases, with 12 bases of the junction left unmatched. In DNA form, the CDR3 reads TGCGCCAGCAGGACTAGCGGGGGGGATCCTCCTCTTTCAGATACGCAGTATTTT. Its protein product is CASRTSGGDPPLSDTQYF.

The genes are TRBV27 and TRBJ2-3; 7 bases fit TRBD1. J was trimmed by 4 bases and V by 2 bases; bases with no gene match: 0. The CDR3 runs to 13 residues. Germline V lookup: CDR1 MNHEY, CDR2 SMNVEV (reference sequence). In DNA form, the CDR3 reads TGTGCCAGCAGTTTAGACAGGGCAGATACGCAGTATTTT. It yields the protein CASSLDRADTQYF.

The chain carries TRBV4-3 and TRBJ1-3, with TRBD1 as a possible D gene (5 bases). Germline CDR1 LGHNA, CDR2 YSLEER. Trimming took off 0 bases at V and 4 bases at J, with 16 bases between the two ends. The CDR3 runs 17 residues. This chain's CDR3 is CASSQDKNPGSGNTIYF. The CDR3 region has the DNA TGCGCCAGCAGCCAAGACAAGAACCCAGGGTCAGGAAACACCATATATTTT.

The gene calls are TRBV7-6 and TRBJ2-1, with 9 bases that match TRBD1. V shed 4 bases, J shed 0 bases, and the junction held 4 bases outside the gene matches. CDR1 and CDR2 (germline): SGHVS, FNYEAQ. This CDR3 contains 16 residues. CDR3 nucleotide sequence: TGTGCCAGCAGCTACAGGGGGCAAGACTCCTACAATGAGCAGTTCTTC. Its translation is CASSYRGQDSYNEQFF.

The chain has TRBV24-1 and TRBJ2-3, with 11 bases identical to TRBD2. The CDR3 consists of 17 residues. Germline trimming cut 0 bases from V and 4 bases from J; bases unmatched to any gene: 5. CDR1 KGHDR and CDR2 SFDVKD come from the germline V gene. In nucleotides, the CDR3 is TGTGCCACCAGTGATTTGACTAGCGGGAGTTTGGCAGATACGCAGTATTTT. It codes for CATSDLTSGSLADTQYF.

This clone was seen only a few times. CDR3 bases: TGCGCCAGCAGCCAAGGATGGGGGGTTGTGGATGGCTACACCTTC. The encoded protein is CASSQGWGVVDGYTF. The chain uses TRBV4-3 and TRBJ1-2; a possible D gene is TRBD1 (5 bases). The CDR3 runs to 15 residues. Germline lookup yields CDR1 LGHNA and CDR2 YSLEER. V lost 1 base and J 6 bases, leaving 15 bases between the germline ends.